This T cell receptor beta chain was captured by sequencing in a study of T-cell memory formation after mild COVID-19. As concerns this clonotype: Its cognate antigen is unknown.

Via MiXCR, TCRdb re-called the 5' RACE reads, giving one row per CDR3 protein. The sample has more than 100,000 distinct CDR3 sequences, roughly 6% seen once. Overall study findings and caveats: Mainly in CM and EM were contracting CD4+ clones; CD8+ were in EMRA. CD4/CD8 balance characterized clones contracting day 15 to 85, and CD4+ skew characterized later expanders.

V was pared by 4 bases and J by 4 bases, with 6 bases of the junction left unmatched. Germline V gene lookup returns CDR1 SGHTA and CDR2 FQGNSA. The CDR3 runs to 14 residues. The TCR originated in an adult woman who had mild COVID-19 (a few samples of this study predate the infection). Cell type and time point are not known. The sample was PBMCs or a T cell subset sorted from them (not recorded which). J is TRBJ2-5 and V is TRBV7-2, with TRBD1 matching 7 bases. The CDR3 loop is CASSSQQGLETQYF. The CDR3 DNA is TGTGCCAGCAGCTCCCAACAGGGGCTAGAGACCCAGTACTTC.